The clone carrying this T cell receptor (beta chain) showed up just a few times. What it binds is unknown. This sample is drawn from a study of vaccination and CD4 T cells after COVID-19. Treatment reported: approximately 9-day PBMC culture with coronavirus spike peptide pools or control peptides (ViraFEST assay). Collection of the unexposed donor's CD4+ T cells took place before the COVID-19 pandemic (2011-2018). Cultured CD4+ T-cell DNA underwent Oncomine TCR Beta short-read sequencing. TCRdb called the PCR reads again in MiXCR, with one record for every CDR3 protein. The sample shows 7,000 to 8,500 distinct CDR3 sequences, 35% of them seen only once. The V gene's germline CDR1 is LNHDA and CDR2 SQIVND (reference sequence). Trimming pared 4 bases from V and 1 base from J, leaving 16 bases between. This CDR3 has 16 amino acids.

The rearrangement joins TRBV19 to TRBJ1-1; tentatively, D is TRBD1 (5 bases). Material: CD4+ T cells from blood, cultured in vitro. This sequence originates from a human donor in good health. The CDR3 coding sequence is TGTGCCAGTAGTAGTCCCCCAGGGACGACGAACACTGAAGCTTTCTTT. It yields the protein CASSSPPGTTNTEAFF.